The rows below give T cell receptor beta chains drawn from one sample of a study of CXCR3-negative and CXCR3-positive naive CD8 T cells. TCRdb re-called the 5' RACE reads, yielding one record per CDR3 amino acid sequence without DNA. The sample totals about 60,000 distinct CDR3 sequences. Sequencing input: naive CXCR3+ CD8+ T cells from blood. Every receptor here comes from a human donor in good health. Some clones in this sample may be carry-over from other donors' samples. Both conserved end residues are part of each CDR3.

CDR3 protein: CAIREGLDSSYEQYF; CDR3 length: 15; J gene: TRBJ2-7; V gene: TRBV10-3
CDR3 protein: CASSYSFLLLGTEAFF; CDR3 length: 16; J gene: TRBJ1-1; V gene: TRBV6-5
CDR3 protein: CSVVESNQPQHF; CDR3 length: 12; J gene: TRBJ1-5; V gene: TRBV29-1
CDR3 protein: CSAGALAGPEAFF; CDR3 length: 13; J gene: TRBJ1-1; V gene: TRBV29-1
CDR3 protein: CATAGGDSYGYTF; CDR3 length: 13; J gene: TRBJ1-2; V gene: TRBV10-3
CDR3 protein: CSAVQGTTDTQYF; CDR3 length: 13; J gene: TRBJ2-3; V gene: TRBV29-1
CDR3 protein: CALRGTGTGELFF; CDR3 length: 13; J gene: TRBJ2-2; V gene: TRBV2
CDR3 protein: CASSGGAAKNIQYF; CDR3 length: 14; J gene: TRBJ2-4; V gene: TRBV6-5
CDR3 protein: CASSQEGLWGHF; CDR3 length: 12; J gene: TRBJ2-5; V gene: TRBV23-1
CDR3 protein: CASSLLGQGIQETQYF; CDR3 length: 16; J gene: TRBJ2-5; V gene: TRBV7-9
CDR3 protein: CASKRDSEAYEQYF; CDR3 length: 14; J gene: TRBJ2-7; V gene: TRBV7-9
CDR3 protein: CSVKGRLAGGSSDTQYF; CDR3 length: 17; J gene: TRBJ2-3; V gene: TRBV29-1
CDR3 protein: CASSYSQGGANVLTF; CDR3 length: 15; J gene: TRBJ2-6; V gene: TRBV6-2/TRBV6-3
CDR3 protein: CASSSPLRVPEAFF; CDR3 length: 14; J gene: TRBJ1-1; V gene: TRBV7-2
CDR3 protein: CSVNPPLNSGGYNEQFF; CDR3 length: 17; J gene: TRBJ2-1; V gene: TRBV29-1
CDR3 protein: CSVDDGRVTDTQYF; CDR3 length: 14; J gene: TRBJ2-3; V gene: TRBV29-1
CDR3 protein: CASSLGGTLEGNEQFF; CDR3 length: 16; J gene: TRBJ2-1; V gene: TRBV7-7
CDR3 protein: CASSDGVAGSDEQFF; CDR3 length: 15; J gene: TRBJ2-1; V gene: TRBV7-3
CDR3 protein: CSVEGSLGTEAFF; CDR3 length: 13; J gene: TRBJ1-1; V gene: TRBV29-1
CDR3 protein: CASTPDVDTYEQYF; CDR3 length: 14; J gene: TRBJ2-7; V gene: TRBV6-2/TRBV6-3
CDR3 protein: CALTGEGGYTF; CDR3 length: 11; J gene: TRBJ1-2; V gene: TRBV12-3/TRBV12-4
CDR3 protein: CASSPPSGGAVNEQFF; CDR3 length: 16; J gene: TRBJ2-1; V gene: TRBV7-9
CDR3 protein: CASSLTGTGSNYGYTF; CDR3 length: 16; J gene: TRBJ1-2; V gene: TRBV27
CDR3 protein: CASSWTGNNEQFF; CDR3 length: 13; J gene: TRBJ2-1; V gene: TRBV5-1
CDR3 protein: CASSTGQVSNEQFF; CDR3 length: 14; J gene: TRBJ2-1; V gene: TRBV9
CDR3 protein: CASSVGVRYNEQFF; CDR3 length: 14; J gene: TRBJ2-1; V gene: TRBV25-1
CDR3 protein: CATGPQNTGELFF; CDR3 length: 13; J gene: TRBJ2-2; V gene: TRBV25-1
CDR3 protein: CASSSDRVNPNQPQHF; CDR3 length: 16; J gene: TRBJ1-5; V gene: TRBV7-9
CDR3 protein: CASSLGVGGSEQYF; CDR3 length: 14; J gene: TRBJ2-7; V gene: TRBV7-6
CDR3 protein: CASSSRDLVYEQYF; CDR3 length: 14; J gene: TRBJ2-7; V gene: TRBV7-9
CDR3 protein: CASQTRGGTYNEQFF; CDR3 length: 15; J gene: TRBJ2-1; V gene: TRBV5-1
CDR3 protein: CASSWTGDEQYF; CDR3 length: 12; J gene: TRBJ2-7; V gene: TRBV5-5
CDR3 protein: CANSPDRDTYNEQFF; CDR3 length: 15; J gene: TRBJ2-1; V gene: TRBV27
CDR3 protein: CSAPNRGPLLYEQYF; CDR3 length: 15; J gene: TRBJ2-7; V gene: TRBV20-1
CDR3 protein: CASSLVPTGLETQYF; CDR3 length: 15; J gene: TRBJ2-5; V gene: TRBV11-2
CDR3 protein: CASSPTSGTHNEQFF; CDR3 length: 15; J gene: TRBJ2-1; V gene: TRBV7-3
CDR3 protein: CASSSRDRAYEQYF; CDR3 length: 14; J gene: TRBJ2-7; V gene: TRBV12-3/TRBV12-4
CDR3 protein: CASSSYRDRDTDTQYF; CDR3 length: 16; J gene: TRBJ2-3; V gene: TRBV7-8
CDR3 protein: CASSLAGVDTQYF; CDR3 length: 13; J gene: TRBJ2-3; V gene: TRBV12-3/TRBV12-4
CDR3 protein: CASSLFPQGADTQYF; CDR3 length: 15; J gene: TRBJ2-3; V gene: TRBV19
CDR3 protein: CASSWSTDTQYF; CDR3 length: 12; J gene: TRBJ2-3; V gene: TRBV5-1